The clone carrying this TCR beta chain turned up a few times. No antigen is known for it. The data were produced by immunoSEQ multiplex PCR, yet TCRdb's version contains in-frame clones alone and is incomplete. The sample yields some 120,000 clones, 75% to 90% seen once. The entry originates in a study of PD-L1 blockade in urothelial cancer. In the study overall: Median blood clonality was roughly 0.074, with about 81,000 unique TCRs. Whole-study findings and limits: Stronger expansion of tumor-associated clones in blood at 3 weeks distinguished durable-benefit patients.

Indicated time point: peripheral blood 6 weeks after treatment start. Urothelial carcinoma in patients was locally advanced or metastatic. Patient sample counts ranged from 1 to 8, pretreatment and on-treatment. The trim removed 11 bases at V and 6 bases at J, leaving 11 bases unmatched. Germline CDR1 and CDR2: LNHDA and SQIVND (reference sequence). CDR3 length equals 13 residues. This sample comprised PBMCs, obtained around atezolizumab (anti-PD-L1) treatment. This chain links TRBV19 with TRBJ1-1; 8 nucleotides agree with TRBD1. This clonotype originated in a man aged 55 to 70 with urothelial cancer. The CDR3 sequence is CAAPGQGKAEAFF. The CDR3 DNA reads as TGTGCCGCCCCCGGACAGGGCAAGGCTGAAGCTTTCTTT.